This T cell receptor (beta chain) appears in the sequencing data of a study of vaccination and CD4 T cells after COVID-19. Looking at the study overall: Two Hispanic individuals were among six male and four female convalescent patients. Overall study findings and caveats: Nearly all convalescent vaccine-specific clones, 304 of 307, recognized only SARS-CoV-2 spike.

One entry per CDR3 protein results from TCRdb running MiXCR on the PCR reads. There are over 20,000 distinct CDR3 sequences in the sample; roughly 64% occur only once, and around 1.2% lies in the top ten. PCR positivity dates ran from March to December 2020, preceding US Alpha, Beta and Delta variants. CDR1 is SNHLY, CDR2 FYNNEI, per germline. V lost 7 bases, J lost 1 base, and 10 bases lay in between. The CDR3 totals 13 residues. Points on this clonotype: The antigen is not known.

The input for sequencing was CD4+ T cells from blood, taken before SARS-CoV-2 vaccination. The chain employs TRBV2 and TRBJ1-1, with D uncertain. The clonotype originates from a human donor who had recovered from COVID-19. CDR3 sequence (DNA): TGTGCCAGCAAACAACACTCGAACACTGAAGCTTTCTTT. Protein sequence: CASKQHSNTEAFF. The variable domain in full, with the rest retrieved from reference TRBV2 and TRBJ1-1, is EPEVTQTPSHQVTQMGQEVILRCVPISNHLYFYWYRQILGQKVEFLVSFYNNEISEKSEIFDDQFSVERPDGSNFTLKIRSTKLEDSAMYFCASKQHSNTEAFFGQGTRLTVV.